This TCR beta chain was sequenced for a study of blood T cell repertoires in COVID-19. Study-wide context: Sources were T cells, B-cell-depleted T cells, or PBMCs; the material itself was cDNA or gDNA.

The data were produced by immunoSEQ multiplex PCR, yet TCRdb's version contains in-frame clones alone and is incomplete. The repertoire includes approximately 170,000 clones, over 75% of them detected once, and approximately 6% sits in the top ten. This TCR was recovered from a man in his forties who had recovered from COVID-19. Sequenced input: PBMCs or T cells enriched from blood (not recorded which).

CDR3 loop: CASSAERTKYNEQFF. CDR3 in DNA: TGTGCCAGCAGCGCAGAAAGGACAAAATACAATGAGCAGTTCTTC. The chain carries TRBV7-9 and TRBJ2-1; D possibly corresponds to TRBD1 (5 bases). Trimming removed 5 bases from V and 4 bases from J, with 15 bases in between. This CDR3 spans 15 amino acids. Germline V gene data show CDR1 as SEHNR and CDR2 as FQNEAQ (reference sequence).